Each of the 12 T cell receptor beta chains below was sequenced from the same sample in a study of cytomegalovirus exposure and HLA in healthy donors. PCR was performed using 60 Vbeta and 13 Jbeta primers. Repertoires were generated with immunoSEQ multiplex PCR, while TCRdb's copy carries only in-frame clones and drops some. Of approximately 100,000 clones in the sample, around 80% are singletons; the top ten hold approximately 5.3%. The material sequenced was PBMCs. Receptors were obtained from a female donor in good health and CMV-seropositive.

This clone was seen more than once but under ten times. J is TRBJ2-1 and V is TRBV18, with 11 bases identical to TRBD2. V lost 6 bases, J lost 7 bases, and 11 bases stayed unmatched. The CDR3 consists of 16 residues. Germline-derived CDR1 and CDR2 are KGHSH and LQKENI. The CDR3 loop reads CASSHTSGSGSNEQFF. The CDR3, as DNA: TGTGCCAGCTCCCATACTAGCGGGAGTGGGTCGAATGAGCAGTTCTTC.

The rearrangement uses TRBV5-1 and TRBJ2-7; D perhaps matches TRBD1 (6 bases). The germline gives CDR1 SGHRS, CDR2 YFSETQ. The CDR3 is 13 residues long. Deletions cut 3 bases from V and 3 bases from J, with 10 bases between. The DNA of the CDR3 is TGCGCCAGCAGCTCCCGACAGGACTACGAGCAGTACTTC. It translates to CASSSRQDYEQYF.

This clone was counted a single time. The gene calls are TRBV6-5 and TRBJ1-2, with a tentative D call TRBD1 (6 bases). The CDR3 consists of 15 residues. Germline loops: CDR1 MNHEY, CDR2 SVGAGI. V was pared by 7 bases and J by 10 bases, with 25 bases between. The CDR3 DNA is TGTGCCAGCACTTATAACCCACCGGGACATGATGACTACACCTTC. Translating gives CASTYNPPGHDDYTF.

The sample holds a few counts of this clone. The chain couples TRBV5-1 to TRBJ2-3, with 10 bases lining up with TRBD2. The V and J ends lost 5 bases and 0 bases, in that order; junction bases with no gene match: 6. There are 16 residues in the CDR3. From germline, CDR1 is SGHRS and CDR2 YFSETQ. CDR3 region: CASRKLAGISTDTQYF. CDR3 DNA sequence: TGCGCCAGCAGGAAACTAGCGGGAATAAGCACAGATACGCAGTATTTT.

V and J are TRBV7-3 and TRBJ2-5; 11 nucleotides line up with TRBD2. CDR1 is SGHTA, CDR2 FQGTGA, per germline. CDR3 length: 16 amino acids. The V and J ends lost 5 bases and 5 bases, in that order; junction bases with no gene match: 10. The CDR3 DNA reads TGTGCCAGCAGCCCGTGGGGACTAGCGGCATCGGAGACCCAGTACTTC. The encoded protein is CASSPWGLAASETQYF.

The rearrangement joins TRBV7-6 to TRBJ1-6, with TRBD1 as a possible D gene (5 bases). The CDR3 contains 13 residues. Germline CDR1 and CDR2: SGHVS and FNYEAQ. The CDR3 DNA reads as TGTGCGTCACGCGGGGGTACGAATTCACCCCTCCACTTT. This gives the protein CASRGGTNSPLHF.

J is TRBJ2-2 and V is TRBV6-6; a weak D match, TRBD1 (6 bases). Deletions cut 5 bases from V and 4 bases from J, with 11 bases between. The CDR3 loop spans 14 amino acids. Germline V gene sequence: CDR1 MNHNY, CDR2 SVGAGI (reference sequence). The DNA of the CDR3 is TGTGCCAGCAGTCGGACAGTGAGCACCGGGGAGCTGTTTTTT. This gives the protein CASSRTVSTGELFF.

V and J are TRBV30 and TRBJ1-2; tentative D call: TRBD1 (5 bases). Germline V gene lookup returns CDR1 GTSNPN and CDR2 SVGIG (reference sequence). This CDR3 spans 16 amino acids. The ends were cut back, 7 bases at V and 1 base at J, with 22 bases in the middle. CDR3 amino acids: CASSRTRLGVNYGYTF. Here the CDR3 DNA reads TGTGCCTCCTCCCGGACAAGGTTAGGAGTTAACTATGGCTACACCTTC.

The chain combines TRBV4-1 with TRBJ2-1; TRBD2 agrees at 11 bases. V was clipped by 2 bases and J by 3 bases; unmatched bases: 9. Looked up from germline, CDR1 is MGHRA and CDR2 is YSYEKL. This CDR3 contains 18 residues. CDR3 sequence: CASSQPDGLAGNYNEQFF. DNA of the CDR3: TGCGCCAGCAGCCAACCCGACGGACTAGCGGGTAACTACAATGAGCAGTTCTTC.

The chain uses TRBV4-2 and TRBJ2-1; maybe TRBD2 (5 bases). The CDR3 consists of 14 residues. Germline values: CDR1 LGHNA, CDR2 YNFKEQ. The ends were cut back, 0 bases at V and 6 bases at J, with 9 bases in the middle. As DNA, the CDR3 is TGTGCCAGCAGCCAAGATTCTAGCTTCAATGAGCAGTTCTTC. As protein: CASSQDSSFNEQFF.

The chain recombines TRBV4-3 with TRBJ1-1, with TRBD1 as a possible D gene (6 bases). The CDR3 runs to 16 residues. The V end was cut by 0 bases, the J end by 4 bases, with 15 bases between. The germline gives CDR1 LGHNA, CDR2 YSLEER. The CDR3 region has the DNA TGCGCCAGCAGCCAAGATCTGCTGGGGGCAAGCACTGAAGCTTTCTTT. It translates to CASSQDLLGASTEAFF.

The rearrangement uses TRBV4-1 and TRBJ2-7; possibly TRBD2 for D (6 bases). Germline CDR1 MGHRA, CDR2 YSYEKL. CDR3 length equals 16 residues. The V gene lost 2 bases and the J gene lost 1 base, with 15 bases spanning the gap. The DNA for the CDR3 is TGCGCCAGCAGCCAAACCCCCACCCGGGAGTCCTACGAGCAGTACTTC. Translated: CASSQTPTRESYEQYF.